Listed below are T cell receptor beta chains from one sample, sequenced in a study of PD-1 blockade in classical Hodgkin lymphoma. Generated by immunoSEQ multiplex PCR, the TCRdb table keeps only in-frame clones and is missing some. The table shows about 85,000 clones, with around nine tenths occurring only once. The starting material was peripheral blood mononuclear cells (PBMCs), obtained before the fourth cycle of nivolumab. These receptors all stem from a human donor with classical Hodgkin lymphoma. Each CDR3 is given with its conserved first and last residue. The order of the fields is V gene, D gene, clone size, J gene, CDR3 DNA, CDR3 protein. D genes are given only for firm matches. Size is omitted from some rows. Given values are once, few, many or a class for expanded clones.

TRBV12-5	TRBD1	once	TRBJ1-2	TGTGCTAGTGGTTCCCTGGACAGGGCCCCAAGGATGAGAGGCTACACCTTC	CASGSLDRAPRMRGYTF
TRBV19	.	few	TRBJ1-6	TGTGCCAGTAGTATCCAGGGAGGTAATTCACCCCTCCACTTT	CASSIQGGNSPLHF
TRBV5-4	.	.	TRBJ1-2	TGTGCCAGCAGGCAAGGGACGGCTGGAAATGATGGCTACACCTTC	CASRQGTAGNDGYTF
TRBV18	TRBD1	.	TRBJ2-7	TGTGCCAGCTCACCAGGGACAGGGGACTACGAGCAGTACTTC	CASSPGTGDYEQYF
TRBV4-1	.	.	TRBJ2-6	TGCGCCAGCAGCCCGGGGGCAGGGGCCAACGTCCTGACTTTC	CASSPGAGANVLTF
TRBV10-3	.	.	TRBJ2-1	TGTGCCATCAGTGAGGGATCTCATAATGAGCAGTTCTTC	CAISEGSHNEQFF
TRBV4-3	.	few	TRBJ2-6	TGCGCCAGCAGCCAAGGGGGTTCCTTTACTGGGGCCAACGTCCTGACTTTC	CASSQGGSFTGANVLTF
TRBV19	TRBD1	.	TRBJ2-7	TGTGCCAGTAGCACCCTGACAGGGCAAAGCTCCTACGAGCAGTACTTC	CASSTLTGQSSYEQYF
TRBV28	.	.	TRBJ1-6	TGTGCCAGCAGCCAAGACAGTAGCTCACCCCTCCACTTT	CASSQDSSSPLHF
TRBV7-9	.	.	TRBJ2-5	TGTGCCAGCAGCCATGGGATGGGGGTCCAAGAGACCCAGTACTTC	CASSHGMGVQETQYF
TRBV25-1	TRBD1	once	TRBJ1-1	TGTGCCAGCAGTCCAATGGTTAGGGGGCTGGACACTGAAGCTTTCTTT	CASSPMVRGLDTEAFF